This passage covers 4 T cell receptor beta chains from one sample sequenced in a study of blood T cell repertoires in COVID-19. Some clones are missing from TCRdb's copy, which holds only in-frame ones; the method was immunoSEQ multiplex PCR. The data show fewer than 450,000 clones, approximately 90% seen once. Sample: peripheral blood. These receptors all come from a woman aged 18-30 years who had recovered from COVID-19.

The chain recombines TRBV3-1 (or the pseudogene TRBV3-2) with TRBJ1-1; D is unclear. Trimming took 4 bases from V and 0 from J, leaving 3 bases between them. This CDR3 has 12 residues. Looked up from germline, CDR1 is LGHDT and CDR2 is YNNKEL (reference sequence). The CDR3 nucleotides read TGTGCCAGCAGCCGGCTGAACACTGAAGCTTTCTTT. Translation gives CASSRLNTEAFF.

This chain connects TRBV2 to TRBJ2-1; a possible D gene is TRBD2 (6 bases). Germline CDR1 is SNHLY and CDR2 is FYNNEI. The V and J ends lost 2 bases and 6 bases respectively, with 14 bases between them. This CDR3 region has 15 residues. The CDR3 is CASSEIERVFNEQFF. As DNA, the CDR3 is TGTGCCAGCAGTGAAATCGAGCGGGTGTTCAATGAGCAGTTCTTC.

This clone was found once. The chain is built from TRBV5-1 and TRBJ1-2; 7 bases agree with TRBD1. Germline loops: CDR1 SGHRS, CDR2 YFSETQ. The trim removed 2 bases at V and 6 bases at J, leaving 4 bases unmatched. The CDR3 has 13 residues. The CDR3: CASSFQGENGYTF. CDR3 nucleotides: TGCGCCAGCAGCTTTCAGGGGGAGAATGGCTACACCTTC.

This chain joins TRBV19 and TRBJ2-6; TRBD1 might be the D (5 bases). The length of the CDR3 is 18 residues. Germline V gene sequence: CDR1 LNHDA, CDR2 SQIVND (reference sequence). V was clipped by 5 bases and J by 0 bases, with 17 bases between them. DNA for the CDR3: TGTGCCAGTAGTCCCAGGACACCCTACCTCTCTGGGGCCAACGTCCTGACTTTC. Residues: CASSPRTPYLSGANVLTF.